These 19 T cell receptor beta chains were sequenced from one sample in a study of cytomegalovirus exposure and HLA in healthy donors. 60 Vbeta and 13 Jbeta primers were used in PCR. Assay: immunoSEQ multiplex PCR; the TCRdb copy retains only in-frame clones and omits some. This repertoire shows some 120,000 clones, more than 65% found once; its top ten account for less than 15%. The sequenced sample consisted of PBMCs. Receptors originate from a woman aged 55-69 years in good health and CMV-seropositive.

This chain connects TRBV5-1 to TRBJ2-5, with D unresolved. Germline CDR1 reads SGHRS; CDR2 reads YFSETQ. V was cut by 3 bases and J by 7 bases, with 7 bases left in between. There are 11 residues in the CDR3. The CDR3 loop is CASSYQMTQYF. The CDR3 DNA reads as TGCGCCAGCAGCTATCAAATGACCCAGTACTTC. The full variable domain, its missing parts supplied by reference TRBV5-1 and TRBJ2-5, is KAGVTQTPRYLIKTRGQQVTLSCSPISGHRSVSWYQQTPGQGLQFLFEYFSETQRNKGNFPGRFSGRQFSNSRSEMNVSTLELGDSALYLCASSYQMTQYFGPGTRLLVL.

The J gene is TRBJ1-1, the V gene TRBV16; no definite D call. V was pared by 0 bases and J by 7 bases, with 6 bases between. CDR1 is KGHSY and CDR2 is FQNENV in the germline V gene. This CDR3 region has 12 residues. The CDR3 nucleotides read TGTGCCAGCAGCCAATCGGGCTTTGAAGCTTTCTTT. Amino acids: CASSQSGFEAFF. The full variable domain, rest sourced from reference TRBV16 and TRBJ1-1, is GEEVAQTPKHLVRGEGQKAKLYCAPIKGHSYVFWYQQVLKNEFKFLISFQNENVFDETGMPKERFSAKCLPNSPCSLEIQATKLEDSAVYFCASSQSGFEAFFGQGTRLTVV.

The gene calls are TRBV11-3 and TRBJ2-1; D is unresolved. V was pared by 0 bases and J by 6 bases, with 6 bases between. This CDR3 region has 13 residues. CDR1 SGHNT and CDR2 YENEEA come from the germline V gene. The CDR3 sequence: CASSLEAGNEQFF. The CDR3 DNA is TGTGCCAGCAGCTTAGAGGCAGGCAATGAGCAGTTCTTC.

This clone was recorded only once. The V gene is TRBV2, the J gene TRBJ2-5; weak D call: TRBD2 (6 bases). Trimming stripped 8 bases from V and 2 bases from J, with 12 bases between. The length of the CDR3 is 13 residues. Germline CDR1 is SNHLY and CDR2 is FYNNEI. The CDR3 spells CASRTGRQETQYF. The DNA for the CDR3 is TGTGCCAGCCGGACGGGGAGGCAAGAGACCCAGTACTTC.

This clone came up once. This sequence joins TRBV25-1 and TRBJ1-5, with D perhaps TRBD1 (6 bases). V dropped 3 bases and J dropped 9 bases, with 15 bases sitting between them. Germline loops: CDR1 MGHDK, CDR2 SYGVNS. The CDR3 covers 14 residues. CDR3 amino acids: CASSDGTPGGPQHF. The CDR3 DNA is TGTGCCAGCAGTGATGGGACACCCGGCGGGCCCCAGCATTTT.

The chain combines TRBV6-5 with TRBJ2-2, with unresolved D. Trimming cost V 10 bases and J 1 base, with 13 bases left between them. CDR3 length: 14 amino acids. The germline V gene encodes CDR1 MNHEY and CDR2 SVGAGI. CDR3 amino acids: CAIASIRNTGELFF. DNA of the CDR3: TGTGCCATCGCATCCATTAGGAACACCGGGGAGCTGTTTTTT.

The gene calls are TRBV2 and TRBJ2-3, with D possibly being TRBD1 (5 bases). The CDR3 extends over 14 amino acids. Trimming left V 9 bases short and J 0 bases short, with 13 bases between. Germline CDR1 SNHLY, CDR2 FYNNEI. The CDR3 DNA reads TGTGCCAGTAGGTTGGGGCTCAGCACAGATACGCAGTATTTT. As protein: CASRLGLSTDTQYF.

This rearrangement joins TRBV19 to TRBJ1-3; a possible D gene is TRBD1 (6 bases). The CDR3 loop spans 16 amino acids. Per the germline V gene, CDR1 is LNHDA and CDR2 is SQIVND (reference sequence). Trimming removed 5 bases from V and 0 bases from J, with 14 bases in between. The CDR3 sequence: CASSPWTVTSGNTIYF. In DNA, the CDR3 is TGTGCCAGTAGTCCGTGGACAGTCACCTCTGGAAACACCATATATTTT.

V gene TRBV30 combines with J gene TRBJ1-6; TRBD1 matches at 9 bases. Germline V lookup: CDR1 GTSNPN, CDR2 SVGIG (reference sequence). The CDR3 has 15 residues. V lost 2 bases to trimming and J lost 10 bases; unmatched junction nucleotides: 9. The CDR3 DNA sequence: TGTGCCTGGAGTCTTACCCACAGGGGGCGGTCACCCCTCCACTTT. Protein sequence: CAWSLTHRGRSPLHF.

This clone was counted a few times. The genes are TRBV7-9 and TRBJ2-1; D perhaps matches TRBD1 (5 bases). There are 12 residues in the CDR3. Germline lookup yields CDR1 SEHNR and CDR2 FQNEAQ (reference sequence). V lost 5 bases and J 9 bases, leaving 11 bases between the germline ends. CDR3 sequence reads: CASSQQVTEQFF. In nucleotides, the CDR3 is TGTGCCAGCAGCCAACAGGTGACTGAGCAGTTCTTC.

The chain has TRBV7-2 and TRBJ1-4; 7 bases match TRBD1. CDR1 and CDR2 from the germline V gene are SGHTA and FQGNSA. Losses at the gene ends were 3 bases for V and 5 bases for J; bases not matched to a gene: 6. This CDR3 spans 15 amino acids. The CDR3 DNA reads as TGTGCCAGCAGCTTGAACAGGGGAAAAAATGAAAAACTGTTTTTT. It encodes CASSLNRGKNEKLFF.

This chain uses TRBV7-2 with TRBJ1-2, with 7 nucleotides matching TRBD1. Germline CDR1 reads SGHTA; CDR2 reads FQGNSA. After removal of 5 bases from V and 1 base from J, the junction contained 10 bases not matched to a gene. CDR3 length: 16 residues. CDR3 DNA sequence: TGTGCCAGCAGCCCCCGCAGGGGGTCGAATAACTATGGCTACACCTTC. This sequence encodes CASSPRRGSNNYGYTF.

The chain is built from TRBV10-3 and TRBJ2-7, with 8 nucleotides matching TRBD2. The CDR3 runs to 13 residues. Per the germline V gene, CDR1 is ENHRY and CDR2 is SYGVKD. The V segment lost 6 bases and the J segment 2 bases; nucleotides outside the gene matches: 3. Here the CDR3 reads CAISLGGAYEQYF. As DNA, the CDR3 is TGTGCCATCAGCCTCGGGGGGGCCTACGAGCAGTACTTC.

This chain uses TRBV14 with TRBJ1-6, with unresolved D. Trimming removed 1 base from V and 7 bases from J, with 14 bases in between. The CDR3 has 16 amino acids. CDR1 SGHDN and CDR2 FVKESK come from the germline V gene. As DNA, the CDR3 is TGTGCCAGCAGCCAAGGGGCCGGGGTTGGGAATTCACCCCTCCACTTT. As protein: CASSQGAGVGNSPLHF.

The chain joins TRBV6-5 to TRBJ1-2; D call uncertain. The germline V gene encodes CDR1 MNHEY and CDR2 SVGAGI. This CDR3 is built from 13 residues. V shed 8 bases and J shed 4 bases, with 14 bases lying between them. CDR3 in amino acids: CASADPTTYGYTF. CDR3 DNA sequence: TGTGCCAGCGCTGATCCGACAACCTATGGCTACACCTTC.

This sequence joins TRBV7-9 and TRBJ1-3, with no clear D. Trimming stripped 2 bases from V and 4 bases from J, with 12 bases between. CDR1 and CDR2 (germline): SEHNR, FQNEAQ (reference sequence). The CDR3 has 15 amino acids. The CDR3 loop is CASSLISGFGNTIYF. The CDR3, as DNA: TGTGCCAGCAGCTTAATCTCGGGATTCGGAAACACCATATATTTT.

The chain combines TRBV2 with TRBJ2-7; D might be TRBD1 (5 bases). Germline V CDR1 and CDR2: SNHLY, FYNNEI. V lost 4 bases to trimming and J lost 0 bases, with 7 bases between them. The CDR3 runs to 13 residues. CDR3 in DNA: TGTGCCAGCAGTGCAGGGTCCTCCTACGAGCAGTACTTC. Protein sequence: CASSAGSSYEQYF. The variable domain in full, with the rest retrieved from reference TRBV2 and TRBJ2-7, is EPEVTQTPSHQVTQMGQEVILRCVPISNHLYFYWYRQILGQKVEFLVSFYNNEISEKSEIFDDQFSVERPDGSNFTLKIRSTKLEDSAMYFCASSAGSSYEQYFGPGTRLTVT.

V is TRBV7-9 and J is TRBJ2-7, with D possibly TRBD2 on 6 matching bases. There are 15 residues in the CDR3. Between the trimmed V and J ends, which lost 1 base and 3 bases, there was a span of 13 bases. In germline, CDR1 is SEHNR, CDR2 FQNEAQ (reference sequence). This CDR3 is CASSLGRGSGYEQYF. The DNA of the CDR3 is TGTGCCAGCAGCTTAGGACGGGGGTCGGGCTACGAGCAGTACTTC.

CDR3 region: CASSSGNTEAFF. The CDR3 coding sequence is TGTGCCAGCAGTTCGGGGAACACTGAAGCTTTCTTT. The J gene is TRBJ1-1, the V gene TRBV28; D ambiguous. This CDR3 comprises 12 residues. Germline-derived CDR1 and CDR2 are MDHEN and SYDVKM. Trimming shortened V by 4 bases and J by 1 base, and 4 bases separated the two germline ends. The full variable domain, completed using reference TRBV28 and TRBJ1-1, is DVKVTQSSRYLVKRTGEKVFLECVQDMDHENMFWYRQDPGLGLRLIYFSYDVKMKEKGDIPEGYSVSREKKERFSLILESASTNQTSMYLCASSSGNTEAFFGQGTRLTVV.